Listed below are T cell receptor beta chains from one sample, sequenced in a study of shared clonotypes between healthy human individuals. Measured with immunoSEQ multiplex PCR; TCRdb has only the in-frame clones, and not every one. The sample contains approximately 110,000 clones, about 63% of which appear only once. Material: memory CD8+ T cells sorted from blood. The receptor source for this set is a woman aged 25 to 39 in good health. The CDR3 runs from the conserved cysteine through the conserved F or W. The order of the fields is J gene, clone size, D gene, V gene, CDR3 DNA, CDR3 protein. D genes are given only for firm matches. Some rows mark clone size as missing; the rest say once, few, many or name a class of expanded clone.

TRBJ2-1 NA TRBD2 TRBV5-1 TGCGCCAGCAGCTTGGCCGGTGGCAGAACTTTAGCGGGCGATGAGCAGTTCTTC CASSLAGGRTLAGDEQFF
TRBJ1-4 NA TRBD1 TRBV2 TGTGCCAGCAGTTATCAGGGGGCCTTTAATGAAAAACTGTTTTTT CASSYQGAFNEKLFF
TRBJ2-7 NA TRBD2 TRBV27 TGTGCCAGCAGTTCCTGGGGACTAGCGGACTCCTACGAGCAGTACTTC CASSSWGLADSYEQYF
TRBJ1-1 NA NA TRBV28 TGTGCCAGCAGTCTACCGCCGGAGCGGAGCAACACTGAAGCTTTCTTT CASSLPPERSNTEAFF
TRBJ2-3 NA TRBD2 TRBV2 TGTGCCAGCAACCTACTAGCGTCCCACACAGATACGCAGTATTTT CASNLLASHTDTQYF
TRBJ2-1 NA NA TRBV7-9 TGTGCCAGCAGCTTAGGACGACTAGTGGGCAATGAGCAGTTCTTC CASSLGRLVGNEQFF
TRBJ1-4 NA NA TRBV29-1 TGCAGCCCGACCGGGGGCGTCCCCAATGAAAAACTGTTTTTT CSPTGGVPNEKLFF
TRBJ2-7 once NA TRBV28 TGTGCCAGCACCCTGGACCTTTTCAATCCTTGGAAAACCTACGAGCAGTACTTC CASTLDLFNPWKTYEQYF
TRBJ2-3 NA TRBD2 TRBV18 TGTGCCAGCTCACCCATAGCGGGATCGGTCCCAGATACGCAGTATTTT CASSPIAGSVPDTQYF
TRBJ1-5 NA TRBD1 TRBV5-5 TGTGCCAGCAGCCCCGGACAGGGCAATCAGCCCCAGCATTTT CASSPGQGNQPQHF
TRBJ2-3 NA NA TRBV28 TGTGCCAGCAGTACTTGGGGATCCCGAAATACGCAGTATTTT CASSTWGSRNTQYF
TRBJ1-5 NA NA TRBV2 TGTGCCAGCGGGATGGGGGAAGGGAAACAGCCCCAGCATTTT CASGMGEGKQPQHF
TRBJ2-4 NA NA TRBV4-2 TGTGCCAGCAGCCAAGAGGCCGGAGCCAAAAACATTCAGTACTTC CASSQEAGAKNIQYF
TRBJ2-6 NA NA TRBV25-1 TGTGCCAGCAGTGAGAGTGGCTCTGGGGCCAACGTCCTGACTTTC CASSESGSGANVLTF
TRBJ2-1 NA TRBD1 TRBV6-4 TGTGCCAGCAGTTCCAAGTACAGGGGAAGTTCCTACAATGAGCAGTTCTTC CASSSKYRGSSYNEQFF
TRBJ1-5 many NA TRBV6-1 TGTGCCAGCAGTGAAGGGCCCCGTTATAGCAATCAGCCCCAGCATTTT CASSEGPRYSNQPQHF
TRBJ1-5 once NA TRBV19 TGTGCCAGTAGTATTATTGACGGCGGCAATCAGCCCCAGCATTTT CASSIIDGGNQPQHF
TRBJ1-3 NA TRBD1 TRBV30 TGTGCCTGGGCCCACAAGGGGGCCTCTGGAAACACCATATATTTT CAWAHKGASGNTIYF
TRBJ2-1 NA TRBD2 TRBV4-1 TGCGCCAGCAGCCAAGACCGGACTAGCATAGGCAATGAGCAGTTCTTC CASSQDRTSIGNEQFF
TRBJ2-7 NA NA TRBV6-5 TGTGCCAGCAGTTACTTGGGGGGAGAGGCTTACGAGCAGTACTTC CASSYLGGEAYEQYF
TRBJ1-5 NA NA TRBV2 TGTGCCAGCAGTGAAGCACCCGGGACAAATAGCAATCAGCCCCAGCATTTT CASSEAPGTNSNQPQHF
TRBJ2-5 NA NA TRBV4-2 TGTGCCAGCAGCCAGGACCCGGGAAATGAGCTGGGGGAGCAGTACTTC CASSQDPGNELGEQYF
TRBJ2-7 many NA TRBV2 TGTGCCAGCAGTGATCGAGACAGTGTCTACGAGCAGTACTTC CASSDRDSVYEQYF
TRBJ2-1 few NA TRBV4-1 TGCGCCAGCAGCCAAGAAGACTACTACAATGAGCAGTTCTTC CASSQEDYYNEQFF
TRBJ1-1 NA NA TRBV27 TGTGCCAGCAGTTTAACTCGCGGGGGTGCTGAAGCTTTCTTT CASSLTRGGAEAFF
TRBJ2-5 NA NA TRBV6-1 TGTGCCAGCAGTGATTCGTCAGGTTCCGGGAAAGAGACCCAGTACTTC CASSDSSGSGKETQYF
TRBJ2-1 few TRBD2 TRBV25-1 TGTGCCAGCAGTGAGATCGAGAGCGGGAGGGCATGGAATGAGCAGTTCTTC CASSEIESGRAWNEQFF
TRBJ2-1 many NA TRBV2 TGTGCCAGCTGTCTCTTAGTTAGCTACAATGAGCAGTTCTTC CASCLLVSYNEQFF
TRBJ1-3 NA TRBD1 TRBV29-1 TGCAGCGTTGTAGGGACAGGGGACGAAGCTGGAAACACCATATATTTT CSVVGTGDEAGNTIYF
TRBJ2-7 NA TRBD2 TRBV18 TGTGCCAGCTCACCACCTAGCGGGCAATCCTACGAGCAGTACTTC CASSPPSGQSYEQYF
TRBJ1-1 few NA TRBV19 TGTGCCAGTAGTACACAGGGAGAGGCTGAAGCTTTCTTT CASSTQGEAEAFF
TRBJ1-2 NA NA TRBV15 TGTGCCACCAGCAGCTTACCCTCTCCCCTTCGTGGCTACACCTTC CATSSLPSPLRGYTF
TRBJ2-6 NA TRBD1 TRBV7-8 TGTGCCAGCAGCCCGAGACAGGGTGGAACCGGGGCCAACGTCCTGACTTTC CASSPRQGGTGANVLTF
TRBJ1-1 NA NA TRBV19 TGTGCCAGTATCAACCCGGGACGGAGGAACACTGAAGCTTTCTTT CASINPGRRNTEAFF
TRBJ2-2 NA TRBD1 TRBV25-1 TGTGCCAGCAGTCGACCTCCGGGACAGGGGAACACCGGGGAGCTGTTTTTT CASSRPPGQGNTGELFF
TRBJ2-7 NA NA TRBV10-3 TGTGCCATCAGTGCGGGTCGAATTACCTACGAGCAGTACTTC CAISAGRITYEQYF
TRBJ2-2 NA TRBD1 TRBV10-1 TGCGCCAGCAGTGGGGGGACAGGTGCCGGGGAGCTGTTTTTT CASSGGTGAGELFF
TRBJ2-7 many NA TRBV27 TGTGCCAGCAGTTTGGGCGGCTACGAGCAGTACTTC CASSLGGYEQYF
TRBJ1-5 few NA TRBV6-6 TGTGCCAGCAGCATGACAGCCCATAGGTACAATCAGCCCCAGCATTTT CASSMTAHRYNQPQHF
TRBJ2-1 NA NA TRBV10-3 TGTGCCATCAGTGTAGGGGGGGACGAGCAGTTCTTC CAISVGGDEQFF
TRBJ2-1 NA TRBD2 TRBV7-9 TGTGCCAGCAGCCCGACTAGCGGGTGGGTTGAGCAGTTCTTC CASSPTSGWVEQFF
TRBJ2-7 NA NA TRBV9 TGTGCCAGCAGCGCATACCGGGACCGTGCCTACGAGCAGTACTTC CASSAYRDRAYEQYF
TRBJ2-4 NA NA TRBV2 TGTGCCAGCCGCGCGGTCGGCGAAAACATTCAGTACTTC CASRAVGENIQYF
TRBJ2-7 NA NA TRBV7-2 TGTGCCAGCAGCCCCAGGGACTGGACCTACGAGCAGTACTTC CASSPRDWTYEQYF
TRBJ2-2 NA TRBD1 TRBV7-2 TGTGCCAGCAGCCCGGGACAGAGGGCCGGGGAGCTGTTTTTT CASSPGQRAGELFF
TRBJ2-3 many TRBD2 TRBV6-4 TGTGCCAGCAGTGACCAAGCGGGAGTAGAGACAGATACGCAGTATTTT CASSDQAGVETDTQYF
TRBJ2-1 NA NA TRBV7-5 TGTGCCAGCAGCCCCAGAGGCGGGAGTGGGTACAATGAGCAGTTCTTC CASSPRGGSGYNEQFF
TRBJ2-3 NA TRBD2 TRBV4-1 TGCGCCAGCAGCCAAGATCCAGCAGCGGGACGAAGAAATACGCAGTATTTT CASSQDPAAGRRNTQYF
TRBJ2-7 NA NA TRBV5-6 TGTGCCAGCAGCTTAGTCAGCTCCTACGAGCAGTACTTC CASSLVSSYEQYF
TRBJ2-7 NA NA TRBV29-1 TGCAGCGTTGAAGAAGGGTGGCCATCCGAGCAGTACTTC CSVEEGWPSEQYF
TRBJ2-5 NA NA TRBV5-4 TGTGCCAGCAGCTCCCAGGGTCAGCGAGAGACCCAGTACTTC CASSSQGQRETQYF
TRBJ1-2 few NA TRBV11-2 TGTGCCAGCAGCTTAGTGGGCGTAGAACGCTATGGCTACACCTTC CASSLVGVERYGYTF
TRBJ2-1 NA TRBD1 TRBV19 TGTGCCAGCAGTCCCCTTTGGGACAGGGAGCACAATGAGCAGTTCTTC CASSPLWDREHNEQFF
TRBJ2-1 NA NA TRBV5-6 TGTGCCAGCAGCTTCCCGTACCACCCGGTAGGTGAGCAGTTCTTC CASSFPYHPVGEQFF
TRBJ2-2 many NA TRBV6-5 TGTGCCAGCAGTTACTCTGAGGTTACGGAGCTGTTTTTT CASSYSEVTELFF
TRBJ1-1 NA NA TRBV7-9 TGTGCCAGCAGCCCCTGGGTGAGGGAAACTGAAGCTTTCTTT CASSPWVRETEAFF
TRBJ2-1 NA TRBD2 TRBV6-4 TGTGCCAGCAGTGAAGGGACTAGCCCCAATGAGCAGTTCTTC CASSEGTSPNEQFF
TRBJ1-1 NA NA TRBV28 TGTGCCAGCAGTTTGACAGCGTTGAACACTGAAGCTTTCTTT CASSLTALNTEAFF
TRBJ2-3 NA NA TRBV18 TGTGCCAGCTCGGTTTTCGGACAGAGCACAGATACGCAGTATTTT CASSVFGQSTDTQYF
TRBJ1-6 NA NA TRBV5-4 TGTGCCAGCAGCCGGACCCCCTGGGATTCACCCCTCCACTTT CASSRTPWDSPLHF